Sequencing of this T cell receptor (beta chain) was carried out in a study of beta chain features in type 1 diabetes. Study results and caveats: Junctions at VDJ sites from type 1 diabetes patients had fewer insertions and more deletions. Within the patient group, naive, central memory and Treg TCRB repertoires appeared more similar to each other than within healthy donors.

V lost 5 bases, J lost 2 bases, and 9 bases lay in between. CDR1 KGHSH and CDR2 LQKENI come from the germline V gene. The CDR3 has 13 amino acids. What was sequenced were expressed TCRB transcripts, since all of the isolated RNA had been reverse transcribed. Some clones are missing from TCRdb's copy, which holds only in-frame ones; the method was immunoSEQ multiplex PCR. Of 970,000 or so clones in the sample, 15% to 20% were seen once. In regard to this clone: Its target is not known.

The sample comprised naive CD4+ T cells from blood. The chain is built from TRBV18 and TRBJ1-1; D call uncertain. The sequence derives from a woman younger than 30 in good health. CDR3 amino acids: CASSASENTEAFF. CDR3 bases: TGTGCCAGCTCAGCCAGCGAAAACACTGAAGCTTTCTTT. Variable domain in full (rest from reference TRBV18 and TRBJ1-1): NAGVMQNPRHLVRRRGQEARLRCSPMKGHSHVYWYRQLPEEGLKFMVYLQKENIIDESGMPKERFSAEFPKEGPSILRIQQVVRGDSAAYFCASSASENTEAFFGQGTRLTVV.